This is a list of T cell receptor beta chains from one sample in a study of T cell changes during pregnancy in multiple sclerosis. Sequencing was performed with immunoSEQ multiplex PCR; in TCRdb, only in-frame clones are kept and a portion is missing. The sample gives tens of thousands of clones, 88% of which show up once; approximately 1.6% is in the top ten. The input for sequencing was peripheral blood, taken in the first trimester of pregnancy. The origin of the receptors is a female donor with multiple sclerosis, enrolled in a pregnancy study. Both conserved end residues are part of each CDR3. Rows may omit the clone size; those that give it use once, few, many or a size class.

v_gene,j_gene,abundance,CDR3aa
TRBV4-3,TRBJ2-6,NA,CASSQAAGSGANVLTF
TRBV13,TRBJ1-1,NA,CASIPTGGHTEAFF
TRBV5-5,TRBJ2-7,NA,CASSFRNQAYEQYF
TRBV28,TRBJ1-5,NA,CASSLCVTATDQPQHF
TRBV4-1,TRBJ1-4,NA,CASSQDPDRASEKLFF
TRBV12-5,TRBJ1-5,NA,CASGPGTGSNQPQHF
TRBV30,TRBJ2-5,NA,CAWSGLAQETQYF
TRBV29-1,TRBJ1-2,once,CSVDAATGVGRGSYGYTF
TRBV6-5,TRBJ2-7,NA,CASSSSGKRGLREQYF
TRBV9,TRBJ1-2,NA,CASNHGGGSILRYGYTF
TRBV5-6,TRBJ2-3,NA,CASSLGLAGDGDTQYF
TRBV6-5,TRBJ2-3,NA,CASKRDFTDTQYF
TRBV5-1,TRBJ2-7,NA,CASSLAGEGGSYEQYF
TRBV9,TRBJ2-3,NA,CASSELVAGPDTQYF
TRBV5-1,TRBJ2-5,once,CASSLLSEETQYF
TRBV30,TRBJ2-1,NA,CAWSRDGWNEQFF
TRBV2,TRBJ1-2,NA,CASSVGFFGGGGYTF
TRBV11-2,TRBJ2-6,NA,CASSLGGPGANVLTF
TRBV4-1,TRBJ1-2,NA,CASSLDRSGYTF
TRBV4-3,TRBJ2-1,NA,CASSHGGSSYNEQFF
TRBV4-2,TRBJ2-5,NA,CASSPDLAGGRETQYF
TRBV7-2,TRBJ2-7,NA,CASSVRPTMAGGNEQYF
TRBV9,TRBJ1-1,few,CASSGLEAGAFF
TRBV2,TRBJ1-1,NA,CASRIGQLEAFF
TRBV4-1,TRBJ2-1,NA,CASSQAPTSGNNEQFF
TRBV10-3,TRBJ1-4,NA,CAISVGRGNEKLFF
TRBV6-1,TRBJ2-4,once,CASSGYRVGGPIAKNIQYF
TRBV6-6,TRBJ1-2,NA,CASSQPRFLYGYTF
TRBV9,TRBJ1-2,NA,CASSPQPGINYGYTF
TRBV2,TRBJ2-3,NA,CASIKGAGGAADTQYF
TRBV29-1,TRBJ2-1,NA,CSVGFREQFF
TRBV12-5,TRBJ1-1,few,CASGSDTNTEAFF
TRBV6-5,TRBJ1-2,NA,CASSIDRGPSDGYTF
TRBV6-6,TRBJ2-1,once,CASSSPGTRDNEQFF
TRBV27,TRBJ1-5,NA,CASSSQFQGMGSNQPQHF
TRBV4-2,TRBJ2-5,NA,CASSRRTQYF
TRBV4-3,TRBJ2-2,NA,CASSQRGTGELFF
TRBV29-1,TRBJ1-5,NA,CSGSYWGIYSNQPQHF
TRBV7-9,TRBJ1-2,NA,CASSLAYSPGDGYTF
TRBV4-1,TRBJ2-1,NA,CASSQVDGTSINEQFF